This TCR beta chain was observed in a study of cytomegalovirus exposure and HLA in healthy donors. Germline trimming cut 6 bases from V and 0 bases from J; bases unmatched to any gene: 4. The CDR3 has 14 residues. Germline assignment: CDR1 LNHDA and CDR2 SQIVND (reference sequence). General study points: CMV serostatus stood as the only immune exposure information on hand. Later analysis revealed greater clonal expansion in HLA-associated TCR beta chains than in equally common others.

Use of 60 Vbeta and 13 Jbeta primers characterized the PCR. The protocol was immunoSEQ multiplex PCR, while the TCRdb copy is restricted to in-frame clones and leaves out a portion. The data show under 200,000 clones, roughly 80% seen once. Notes on this clone: The antigen remains unidentified.

The chain employs TRBV19 and TRBJ2-7; 8 nucleotides match TRBD2. Sequences were obtained from PBMCs. This receptor was identified in a man under 40 in good health and CMV-seropositive. The CDR3, as DNA: TGTGCCAGTAGCGAGCGGGGGAGCTCCTACGAGCAGTACTTC. Translation gives CASSERGSSYEQYF. The whole variable domain, remainder taken from reference TRBV19 and TRBJ2-7, is DGGITQSPKYLFRKEGQNVTLSCEQNLNHDAMYWYRQDPGQGLRLIYYSQIVNDFQKGDIAEGYSVSREKKESFPLTVTSAQKNPTAFYLCASSERGSSYEQYFGPGTRLTVT.